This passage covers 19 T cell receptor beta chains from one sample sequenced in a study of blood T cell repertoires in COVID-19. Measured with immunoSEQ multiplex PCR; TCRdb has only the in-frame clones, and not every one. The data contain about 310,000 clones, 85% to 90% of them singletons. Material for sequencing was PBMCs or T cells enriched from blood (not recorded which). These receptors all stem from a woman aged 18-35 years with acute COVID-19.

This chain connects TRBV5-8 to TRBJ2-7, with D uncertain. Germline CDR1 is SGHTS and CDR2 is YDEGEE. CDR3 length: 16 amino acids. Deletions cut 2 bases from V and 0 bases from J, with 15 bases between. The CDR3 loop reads CASSLDSGVSSYEQYF. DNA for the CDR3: TGTGCCAGCAGCTTAGACTCTGGTGTTAGCTCCTACGAGCAGTACTTC.

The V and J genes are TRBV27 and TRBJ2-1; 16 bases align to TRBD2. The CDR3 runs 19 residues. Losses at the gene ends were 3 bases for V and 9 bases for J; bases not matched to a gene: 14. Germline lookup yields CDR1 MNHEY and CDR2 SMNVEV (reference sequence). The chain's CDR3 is CASSLGTLGTSGRGGEQFF. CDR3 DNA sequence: TGTGCCAGCAGTTTGGGTACCCTCGGGACTAGCGGGAGGGGCGGTGAGCAGTTCTTC.

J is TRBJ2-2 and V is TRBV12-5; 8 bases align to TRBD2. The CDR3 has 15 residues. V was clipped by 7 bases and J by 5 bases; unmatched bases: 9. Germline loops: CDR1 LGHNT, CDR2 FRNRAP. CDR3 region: CASATLTGGTGELFF. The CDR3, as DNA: TGTGCTAGTGCCACATTGACGGGGGGGACCGGGGAGCTGTTTTTT.

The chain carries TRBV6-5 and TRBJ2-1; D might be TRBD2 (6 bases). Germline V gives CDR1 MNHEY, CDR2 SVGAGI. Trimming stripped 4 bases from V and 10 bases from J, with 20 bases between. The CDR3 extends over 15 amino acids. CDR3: CASSSRGTGKNEQFF. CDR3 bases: TGTGCCAGCAGTTCACGGGGGACGGGGAAAAACGAGCAGTTCTTC.

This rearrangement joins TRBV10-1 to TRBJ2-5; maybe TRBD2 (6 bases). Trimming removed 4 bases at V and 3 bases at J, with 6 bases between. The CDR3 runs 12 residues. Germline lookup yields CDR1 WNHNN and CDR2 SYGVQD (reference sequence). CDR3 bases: TGCGCCAGCAGTGGGAGGGAAGAGACCCAGTACTTC. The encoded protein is CASSGREETQYF.

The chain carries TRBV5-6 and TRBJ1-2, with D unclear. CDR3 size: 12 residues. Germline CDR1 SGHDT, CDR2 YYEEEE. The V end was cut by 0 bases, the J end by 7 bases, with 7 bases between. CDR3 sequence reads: CASSLGQVGYTF. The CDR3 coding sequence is TGTGCCAGCAGCTTGGGGCAGGTTGGCTACACCTTC.

CDR3 sequence: CASSPPGRLNTEAFF. The CDR3 DNA is TGTGCCAGCTCACCACCGGGCAGGTTGAACACTGAAGCTTTCTTT. This sequence joins TRBV18 and TRBJ1-1, with no clear D. CDR3 length equals 15 residues. CDR1 and CDR2 from the germline V gene are KGHSH and LQKENI. Trimming removed 0 bases from V and 0 bases from J, with 8 bases in between.

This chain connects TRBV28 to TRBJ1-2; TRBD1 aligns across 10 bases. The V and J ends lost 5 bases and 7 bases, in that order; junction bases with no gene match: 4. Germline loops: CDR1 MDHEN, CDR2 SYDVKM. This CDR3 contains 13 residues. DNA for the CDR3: TGTGCCAGCAGTCGACAGGGGGCAACTGGCTACACCTTC. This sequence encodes CASSRQGATGYTF.

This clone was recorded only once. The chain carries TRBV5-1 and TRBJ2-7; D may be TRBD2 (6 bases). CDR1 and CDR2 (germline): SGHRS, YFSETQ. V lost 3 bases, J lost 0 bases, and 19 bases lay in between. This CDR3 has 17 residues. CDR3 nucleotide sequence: TGCGCCAGCAGCTGGGGTGATCCGGGACTCAGCTCCTACGAGCAGTACTTC. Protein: CASSWGDPGLSSYEQYF.

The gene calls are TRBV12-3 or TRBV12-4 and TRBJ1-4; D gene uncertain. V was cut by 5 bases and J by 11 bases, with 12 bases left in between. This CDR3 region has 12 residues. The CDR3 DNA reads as TGTGCCAGCAGTGCCTCGGGTTTGAAACTGTTTTTT. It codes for CASSASGLKLFF.

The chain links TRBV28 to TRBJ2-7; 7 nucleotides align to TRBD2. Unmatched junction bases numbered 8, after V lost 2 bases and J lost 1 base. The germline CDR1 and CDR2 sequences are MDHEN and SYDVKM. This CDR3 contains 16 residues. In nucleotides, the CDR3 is TGTGCCAGCAGTTTAGTCGGCGGGAGATGGTCCTACGAGCAGTACTTC. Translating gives CASSLVGGRWSYEQYF.

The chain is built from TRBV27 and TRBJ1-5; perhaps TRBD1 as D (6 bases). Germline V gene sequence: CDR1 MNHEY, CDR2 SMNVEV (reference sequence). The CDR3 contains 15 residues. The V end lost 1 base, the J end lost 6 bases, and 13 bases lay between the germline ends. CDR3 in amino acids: CASSLYRVEGQPQHF. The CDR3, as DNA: TGTGCCAGCAGTTTATACAGGGTCGAAGGTCAGCCCCAGCATTTT.

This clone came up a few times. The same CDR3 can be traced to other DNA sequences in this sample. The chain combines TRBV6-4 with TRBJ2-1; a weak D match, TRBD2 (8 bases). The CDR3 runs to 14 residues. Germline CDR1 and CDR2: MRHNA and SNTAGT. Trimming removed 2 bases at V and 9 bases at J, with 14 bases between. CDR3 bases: TGTGCCAGCAGTGACAGGGGGCTAGCGGGTGAGCAGTTCTTC. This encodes CASSDRGLAGEQFF.

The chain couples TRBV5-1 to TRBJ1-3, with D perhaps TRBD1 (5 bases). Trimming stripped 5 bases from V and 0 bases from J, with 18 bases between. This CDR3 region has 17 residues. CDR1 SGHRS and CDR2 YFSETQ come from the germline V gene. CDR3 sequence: CASRSVPGLSSGNTIYF. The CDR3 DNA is TGCGCCAGCAGAAGCGTGCCGGGACTGAGCTCTGGAAACACCATATATTTT.

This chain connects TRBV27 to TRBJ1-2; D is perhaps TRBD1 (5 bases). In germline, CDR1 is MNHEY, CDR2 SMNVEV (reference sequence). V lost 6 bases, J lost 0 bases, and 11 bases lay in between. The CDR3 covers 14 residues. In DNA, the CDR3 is TGTGCCAGCAGCCTTAGGGGTGCTAACTATGGCTACACCTTC. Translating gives CASSLRGANYGYTF.

The CDR3 loop is CASSVGQTYEQYF. The CDR3 region has the DNA TGTGCCAGTAGTGTCGGACAGACCTACGAGCAGTACTTC. This chain connects TRBV19 to TRBJ2-7, with a weak D call TRBD1 (6 bases). This CDR3 has 13 residues. V shed 5 bases and J shed 2 bases, with 10 bases lying between them. The V gene's germline CDR1 is LNHDA and CDR2 SQIVND (reference sequence). The whole variable domain, remainder taken from reference TRBV19 and TRBJ2-7, is DGGITQSPKYLFRKEGQNVTLSCEQNLNHDAMYWYRQDPGQGLRLIYYSQIVNDFQKGDIAEGYSVSREKKESFPLTVTSAQKNPTAFYLCASSVGQTYEQYFGPGTRLTVT.

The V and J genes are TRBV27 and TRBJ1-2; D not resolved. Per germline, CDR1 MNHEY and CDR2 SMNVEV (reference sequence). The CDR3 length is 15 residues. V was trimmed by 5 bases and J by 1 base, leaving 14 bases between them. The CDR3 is CASSPARGFNYGYTF. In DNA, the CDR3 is TGTGCCAGCAGTCCGGCACGGGGATTTAACTATGGCTACACCTTC.

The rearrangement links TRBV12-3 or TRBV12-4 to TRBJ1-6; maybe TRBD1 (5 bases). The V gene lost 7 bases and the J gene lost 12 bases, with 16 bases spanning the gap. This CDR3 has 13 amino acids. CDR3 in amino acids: CASTSGGLLPLHF. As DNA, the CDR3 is TGTGCCAGCACCTCCGGGGGACTGCTACCCCTCCACTTT.

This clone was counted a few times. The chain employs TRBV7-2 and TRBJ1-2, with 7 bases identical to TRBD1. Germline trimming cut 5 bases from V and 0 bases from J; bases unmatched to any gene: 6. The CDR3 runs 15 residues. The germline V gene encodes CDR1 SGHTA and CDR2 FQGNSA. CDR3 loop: CASSPQGGPNYGYTF. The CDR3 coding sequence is TGTGCCAGCAGCCCCCAGGGGGGACCTAACTATGGCTACACCTTC.